This T cell receptor (beta chain) derives from a study of vaccination and CD4 T cells after COVID-19. Whole-study context: Nasal swab PCR identified SARS-CoV-2 in the convalescent patients, of whom several were mild and one severe.

J gave up 2 bases and V 4 bases, and 11 bases lay outside the gene matches. CDR3 size: 16 residues. CDR1 is SGHRS, CDR2 YFSETQ, per germline. The Oncomine TCR Beta short-read assay was applied to DNA of cultured CD4+ T cells. Via MiXCR, TCRdb re-called the PCR reads, giving one row per CDR3 protein. Counted here are under 20,000 distinct CDR3 sequences, about 45% occurring once; the ten biggest clones make up approximately 6.6%. Described treatment: roughly ten-day PBMC culture with coronavirus spike peptide pools or control peptides (ViraFEST assay). Regarding this clonotype: Antigen unknown.

The chain couples TRBV5-1 to TRBJ1-1; 7 bases match TRBD1. The sequencing used CD4+ T cells from blood, cultured in vitro, collected after SARS-CoV-2 vaccination. This sequence was found in a human donor who had recovered from COVID-19. The CDR3 sequence: CASSRGDRDGNTEAFF. CDR3 bases: TGCGCCAGCAGCCGTGGAGACAGGGATGGAAACACTGAAGCTTTCTTT.